This TCR beta chain comes out of a study of blood T cell repertoires in COVID-19. In the authors' workflow: Reference gene primer amplification gave estimated nucleated cell counts. The assay was immunoSEQ multiplex PCR, and TCRdb's table has in-frame clones only and misses some. That table gives V, J and clone size, and the DNA gave D and trimming. Of around 250,000 clones listed, about 84% were seen once; the top ten hold approximately 13%. Germline V CDR1 and CDR2: SGDLS, YYNGEE. This CDR3 region has 15 residues. V shed 0 bases and J 2 bases; nucleotides not matched to a gene: 4. The clonotype comes from an elderly man with acute or convalescent COVID-19. The genes are TRBV9 and TRBJ2-5, with 7 positions matching TRBD2. Sequences were obtained from peripheral blood. The CDR3 DNA follows: TGTGCCAGCAGCGTAGTTGGGACTACACAAGAGACCCAGTACTTC. This codes for CASSVVGTTQETQYF.